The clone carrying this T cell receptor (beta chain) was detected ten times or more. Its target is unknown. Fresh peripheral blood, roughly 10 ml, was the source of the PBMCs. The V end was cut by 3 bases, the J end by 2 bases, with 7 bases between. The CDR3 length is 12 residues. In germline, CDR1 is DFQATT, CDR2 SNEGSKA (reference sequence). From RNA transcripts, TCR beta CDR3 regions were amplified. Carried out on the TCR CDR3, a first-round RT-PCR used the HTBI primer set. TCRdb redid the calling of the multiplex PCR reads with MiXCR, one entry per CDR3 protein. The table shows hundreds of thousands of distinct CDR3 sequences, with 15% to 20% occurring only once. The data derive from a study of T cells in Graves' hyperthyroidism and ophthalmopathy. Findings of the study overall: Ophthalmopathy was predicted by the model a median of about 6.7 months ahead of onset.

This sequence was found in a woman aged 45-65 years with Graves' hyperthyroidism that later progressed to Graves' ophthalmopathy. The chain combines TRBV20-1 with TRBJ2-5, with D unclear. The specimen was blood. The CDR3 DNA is TGCAGTGCTAGTCCGGATCAAGAGACCCAGTACTTC. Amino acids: CSASPDQETQYF.